The rows below give T cell receptor beta chains drawn from one sample of a study of control samples from healthy donors and cancer patients. Only in-frame clones appear in the TCRdb table, and some are missing; sequencing was by immunoSEQ multiplex PCR. The data hold some 45,000 clones, with 83% observed a single time. Sequencing was done on a sample of blood. These TCRs come from a man between 60 and 75 years old in good health. The CDR3 runs from the conserved cysteine through the conserved F or W. A D gene is named only where the DNA matches it firmly. Only some rows state a clone size, as once, few, many or a class for expanded clones.

cdr3_nt cdr3_aa j_call v_call clone_size d_call
TGCAGCGTTGAATCGGGACAGGGATATGGCTACACCTTC CSVESGQGYGYTF TRBJ1-2 TRBV29-1 NA TRBD1
TGTGCCAGCAGCCTACTAGCGGGCAATGAGCAGTTCTTC CASSLLAGNEQFF TRBJ2-1 TRBV21-1 few NA
TGTGCCAGCAGCTTGGGGGGACAGATACCCTACGAGCAGTACTTC CASSLGGQIPYEQYF TRBJ2-7 TRBV5-6 NA TRBD1
TGTGCCTGGAGTGTAGGGACTAGCCGTTACAATGAGCAGTTCTTC CAWSVGTSRYNEQFF TRBJ2-1 TRBV30 NA TRBD2
TGTGCCAGCAGCCCCCCGGGGTTAGCGGAGGACCAGTACTTC CASSPPGLAEDQYF TRBJ2-5 TRBV11-2 NA NA
TGTGCCAGCAGCTTACAGGGTTACACCGGGGAGCTGTTTTTT CASSLQGYTGELFF TRBJ2-2 TRBV5-5 few NA
TGTGCCAGCAGCCGTGACGGTCAGCCCACCGGGGAGCTGTTTTTT CASSRDGQPTGELFF TRBJ2-2 TRBV7-6 few NA
TGTGCCAGCAGCTTGGGGGTCGGGGGGGGTTTTTCACCCCTCCACTTT CASSLGVGGGFSPLHF TRBJ1-6 TRBV5-8 NA NA
TGTGCCACCCCCGACAGGACTAATGAAAAACTGTTTTTT CATPDRTNEKLFF TRBJ1-4 TRBV24-1 NA NA
TGTGCCAGCTCACCAGCCCAGTCCTACGAGCAGTACTTC CASSPAQSYEQYF TRBJ2-7 TRBV18 NA NA